This T cell receptor beta chain originates from a study of graft-versus-host responses after intestinal transplantation. Study context: Recipients received multivisceral, liver-intestinal, or isolated intestinal transplants. Once they had received anti-thymocyte globulin induction, all recipients took tacrolimus and steroids for approximately three years. Study observations and caveats: GvH clones appeared in recipient marrow, some first in ileum or blood.

V was trimmed by 2 bases and J by 0 bases, leaving 11 bases between them. Germline CDR1 and CDR2: MDHEN and SYDVKM. The CDR3 has 16 amino acids. Remarks on this clone: Its specificity is unknown.

Libraries were prepared by immunoSEQ multiplex PCR; TCRdb keeps only in-frame clonotypes and omits some of them. Of 90,000 to 100,000 clones in the sample, approximately 85% were seen once. Material: PBMCs, obtained 255 days after intestinal transplant. The chain recombines TRBV28 with TRBJ2-1; tentative D call: TRBD2 (5 bases). The sequence was collected from a human patient who received an intestinal transplant, so some T cells may come from the graft donor. CDR3 protein: CASSLRSGSSYNEQFF. The CDR3 region has the DNA TGTGCCAGCAGTTTAAGAAGCGGTAGCTCCTACAATGAGCAGTTCTTC.